This TCR beta chain was documented in a study of blood T cell repertoires in COVID-19. Participant reports of clinical history set cohort assignment. The CDR3 is 14 amino acids. The V and J ends lost 0 bases and 8 bases, in that order; junction bases with no gene match: 6. CDR1 is SGHDT, CDR2 YYEEEE, per germline. Original methodology: By means of reference gene primer amplification, nucleated cell counts were estimated. Produced via immunoSEQ multiplex PCR; TCRdb's table is partial and in-frame only. The DNA was the basis for D and trimming; V, J and clone size are from that table. Of about 230,000 clones listed, approximately 89% are singletons.

The sample was PBMCs or T cells enriched from blood (not recorded which). The TCR comes from a woman between 25 and 40 years old who had been exposed to COVID-19. This chain joins TRBV5-6 and TRBJ1-2, with 8 bases lining up with TRBD1. In nucleotides, the CDR3 is TGTGCCAGCAGCTTGGTGCAGGGGGCGCAGGGCTACACCTTC. Translating gives CASSLVQGAQGYTF.